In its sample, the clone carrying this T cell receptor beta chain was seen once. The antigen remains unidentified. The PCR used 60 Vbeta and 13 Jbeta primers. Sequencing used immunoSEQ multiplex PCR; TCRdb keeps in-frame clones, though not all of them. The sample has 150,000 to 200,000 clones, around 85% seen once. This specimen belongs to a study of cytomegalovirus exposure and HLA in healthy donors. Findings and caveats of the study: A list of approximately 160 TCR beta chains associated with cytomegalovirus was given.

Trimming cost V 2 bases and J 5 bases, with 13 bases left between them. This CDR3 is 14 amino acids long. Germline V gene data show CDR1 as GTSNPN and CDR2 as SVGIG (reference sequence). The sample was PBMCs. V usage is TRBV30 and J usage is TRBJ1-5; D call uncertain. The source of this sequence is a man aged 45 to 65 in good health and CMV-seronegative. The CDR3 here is CAWSRGKSDQPQHF. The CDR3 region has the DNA TGTGCCTGGAGTCGAGGGAAAAGTGATCAGCCCCAGCATTTT.